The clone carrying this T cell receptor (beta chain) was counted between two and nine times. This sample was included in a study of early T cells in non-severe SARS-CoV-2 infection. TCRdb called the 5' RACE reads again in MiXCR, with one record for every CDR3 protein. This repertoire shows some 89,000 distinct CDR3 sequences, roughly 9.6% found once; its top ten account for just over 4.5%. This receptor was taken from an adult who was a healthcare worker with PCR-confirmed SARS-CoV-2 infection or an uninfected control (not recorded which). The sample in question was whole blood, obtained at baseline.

The CDR3 bases are TGTGCCAGCAGCTTAGTTTCTAGCGGGAGTGGCACAGATACGCAGTATTTT. It specifies CASSLVSSGSGTDTQYF. The V and J genes are TRBV7-6 and TRBJ2-3; 10 bases match TRBD2. From germline, CDR1 is SGHVS and CDR2 FNYEAQ. With 1 base clipped from V and 1 base from J, the junction kept 5 bases outside the gene matches. This CDR3 spans 17 amino acids. The whole variable domain, remainder taken from reference TRBV7-6 and TRBJ2-3, is GAGVSQSPRYKVTKRGQDVALRCDPISGHVSLYWYRQALGQGPEFLTYFNYEAQQDKSGLPNDRFSAERPEGSISTLTIQRTEQRDSAMYRCASSLVSSGSGTDTQYFGPGTRLTVL.